What follows describes a single T cell receptor (beta chain). The specificity of this receptor is unknown. One end of the junction does not line up with germline, which may come from a read error. The data originate from a study of early T cells in non-severe SARS-CoV-2 infection (dated by TCRdb to about 2021). About the study as a whole: Because TCR sequencing relied on bulk RNA taken from unsorted whole blood, pairing of alpha and beta chains was not possible. Results and caveats for the whole study, not just this receptor: VDJdb matching was skewed toward anti-spike CD8 responses, so virus-specific expansions were likely underestimated and private and CD4 specificities were missed.

The study was a case-control design nested within a healthcare worker cohort in London, UK, with weekly nasopharyngeal swab PCR tests and blood sampling. Healthcare workers were enrolled in the week of the UK lockdown, from 23 to 31 March 2020, and were followed every week for up to roughly 16 weeks. The library was built by means of 5' RACE. The sample was run on a NextSeq 500. Unique molecular identifiers were attached to individual cDNA molecules in the TCR library protocol so that sequencing error and PCR bias could be corrected. Both TCR alpha and beta chains were sequenced, and tight co-correlation was observed between alpha and beta sequence abundances in each sample. The published analysis was carried out like this. Decombinator V4 was used to perform V gene, J gene and CDR3 annotation of TCR sequences. TCRs were defined as expanded if a significant change between any two time points was detected under a Poisson model with p below 0.0001. Abundances of TCRs were expressed as counts per million after normalisation to the total number of TCRs sequenced in each sample. VDJdb, accessed 1 November 2021, was searched for CMV, EBV and SARS-CoV-2 annotated TCRs, with TCRs annotated for multiple antigens excluded. TCRdb passed the public sequencing reads through fastp at Q25 and MiXCR, retaining productive beta sequences. Every entry covers one CDR3 protein and lists the most common genes and DNA from its rows. These V and J calls originate from TCRdb's pipeline instead of the authors' own analysis. This sample holds approximately 81,000 distinct CDR3 sequences; around an eighth were observed only once. The ten largest clones add up to approximately 3.3% of the sample.

The TCR sequence derives from an adult who was a healthcare worker with PCR-confirmed SARS-CoV-2 infection or an uninfected control (not recorded which). The sample comprised whole blood.

CDR3 region: CANSRTGGYVQFF. DNA sequence: TGTGCCAACAGCCGTACAGGGGGGTATGTGCAGTTCTTC. The V gene is TRBV7-9 and the J gene is TRBJ2-1; 8 junctional bases match TRBD1. The CDR3 spans 13 residues, from the cysteine through the phenylalanine. The sequence is cut down to CDR3 DNA, 39 bases in frame from base 1. The germline V gene (reference sequence) specifies SEHNR as CDR1 and FQNEAQ as CDR2.